The rows below give T cell receptor beta chains drawn from one sample of a study of shared clonotypes between healthy human individuals. Data came from immunoSEQ multiplex PCR; TCRdb stores just in-frame clones and leaves some out. The sample includes about half a million clones, 70% to 80% of them seen just once. Specimen: PBMCs. The receptors originated from a woman between 35 and 50 years old in good health. Some clones in this sample may be carry-over from other donors' samples. Both conserved end residues are part of each CDR3. A D gene is named only where the DNA matches it firmly. Size values are once, few and many counts, or a class for expanded clones, and some rows have none.

size: .
J: TRBJ2-7
V: TRBV4-3
D: .
DNA: TGCGCCAGCAGCCCCGGACAAGCTACCTACGAGCAGTACTTC
CDR3: CASSPGQATYEQYF

size: .
J: TRBJ1-1
V: TRBV7-8
D: .
DNA: TGTGCCAGCAGCCAACGGGGGGCGCCGGCTTTCTTT
CDR3: CASSQRGAPAFF

size: .
J: TRBJ2-5
V: TRBV7-7
D: .
DNA: TGTGCTAGCAGCTTAGCCTTCGCGGGCCAAGAGACCCAGTACTTC
CDR3: CASSLAFAGQETQYF

size: once
J: TRBJ2-5
V: TRBV28
D: .
DNA: TGTGCCAGCAGTTTAGCGGGACAGCAAGAGACCCAGTACTTC
CDR3: CASSLAGQQETQYF

size: .
J: TRBJ1-1
V: TRBV19
D: TRBD1
DNA: TGTGCCAGTAGGAGACAGGGAATGAACACTGAAGCTTTCTTT
CDR3: CASRRQGMNTEAFF

size: .
J: TRBJ1-2
V: TRBV28
D: .
DNA: TGTGCCAGCAGCCCTGCTGAGGATTATGGCTACACCTTC
CDR3: CASSPAEDYGYTF

size: .
J: TRBJ2-7
V: TRBV27
D: TRBD2
DNA: TGTGCCAGCAGCCGGGGACTAGCGGGCTCACCATGGGGCTCCTACGAGCAGTACTTC
CDR3: CASSRGLAGSPWGSYEQYF

size: .
J: TRBJ1-2
V: TRBV28
D: .
DNA: TGTGCCAGCAGTTTGACCCGGGCCAACTATGGCTACACCTTC
CDR3: CASSLTRANYGYTF

size: .
J: TRBJ1-4
V: TRBV5-8
D: .
DNA: TGTGCCAGCAGCTTGGGGGCATTGAGGGCAGGCGGTGAAAAACTGTTTTTT
CDR3: CASSLGALRAGGEKLFF

size: few
J: TRBJ1-6
V: TRBV9
D: .
DNA: TGTGCCAGCAGCTTAACAGGGCAGAATTCACCCCTCCACTTT
CDR3: CASSLTGQNSPLHF